This TCR beta chain was captured by sequencing in a study of identical twins. Findings of the study overall: Out-of-frame beta chain sequences displayed weaker excess sharing between twins.

As regards this clonotype: Its specificity is not known.

Template switching supplied a universal primer site; unique molecular identifiers were carried on the cDNA. MiXCR was run by TCRdb on the 5' RACE reads, yielding one entry per CDR3 protein. The table has more than 1.5 million distinct CDR3 sequences, under 35% seen once. The CDR3 runs 14 residues. V trimming: 5 bases; J trimming: 7 bases; junction bases outside the gene matches: 6. The sequenced sample consisted of cord blood. The chain couples TRBV12-3 or TRBV12-4 to TRBJ1-1; 11 nucleotides align to TRBD1. The receptor was derived from a newborn girl in good health. This CDR3 is CASSPRDRGFEAFF. The CDR3 coding sequence is TGTGCCAGCAGTCCCCGGGACAGGGGGTTTGAAGCTTTCTTT.